These 8 T cell receptor beta chains came from one sample sequenced in a study of T cell responses to AZD1222 COVID-19 vaccine. Sequencing was performed with immunoSEQ multiplex PCR; in TCRdb, only in-frame clones are kept and a portion is missing. Of 90,000 to 95,000 clones in the sample, around nine tenths were seen once. This material consisted of peripheral blood, taken 28 days after the second AZD1222 dose. Receptor source: an adult who received the AZD1222 COVID-19 vaccine.

The chain links TRBV4-1 to TRBJ1-6; tentatively, D is TRBD1 (5 bases). V was cut by 4 bases and J by 7 bases, with 17 bases left in between. Germline CDR1 is MGHRA and CDR2 is YSYEKL. The CDR3 length is 16 residues. CDR3 nucleotide sequence: TGCGCCAGCAGCCGGGGCCCTGGGGAGCTCAATTCACCCCTCCACTTT. It yields the protein CASSRGPGELNSPLHF.

The chain links TRBV6-5 to TRBJ1-5; D is ambiguous. In germline, CDR1 is MNHEY, CDR2 SVGAGI. CDR3 length equals 13 residues. Trimming left V 6 bases short and J 7 bases short, with 13 bases between. CDR3 bases: TGTGCCAGCAGGTACCAGGAAGGCCAGCCCCAGCATTTT. This codes for CASRYQEGQPQHF.

This chain connects TRBV11-2 to TRBJ2-1, with D possibly TRBD1 on 6 matching bases. The CDR3 loop spans 15 amino acids. Germline CDR1 SGHAT, CDR2 FQNNGV. Trimming cost V 2 bases and J 1 base, with 9 bases left between them. The CDR3 here is CASSLRTASYNEQFF. CDR3 coding DNA: TGTGCCAGCAGCTTACGGACAGCATCCTACAATGAGCAGTTCTTC.

This clone has just one count. The chain has TRBV9 and TRBJ2-1; D call uncertain. V lost 4 bases and J 7 bases, leaving 18 bases between the germline ends. Germline V gives CDR1 SGDLS, CDR2 YYNGEE. The CDR3 contains 15 residues. This CDR3 reads CASSPEWGVYNEQFF. CDR3 DNA: TGTGCCAGCAGCCCAGAATGGGGTGTTTATAATGAGCAGTTCTTC.

The V gene is TRBV27, the J gene TRBJ2-7, with unresolved D. There are 12 residues in the CDR3. Germline loops: CDR1 MNHEY, CDR2 SMNVEV (reference sequence). Deletions cut 5 bases from V and 2 bases from J, with 7 bases between. CDR3 residues: CASSLYPYEQYF. The CDR3 DNA sequence: TGTGCCAGCAGTCTCTACCCCTACGAGCAGTACTTC.

This clone has more than one count but fewer than ten. The CDR3 coding sequence is TGTGCCAGCAGCCAAGATTGGTCCAGGGGAGGCCCTGGGGCCAACGTCCTGACTTTC. Translation: CASSQDWSRGGPGANVLTF. The chain has TRBV3-1 (or the pseudogene TRBV3-2) and TRBJ2-6, with D perhaps matching TRBD1 or TRBD2 (6 bases each). V lost 0 bases to trimming and J lost 2 bases, with 17 bases between them. The length of the CDR3 is 19 residues. Germline CDR1 is LGHDT and CDR2 is YNNKEL (reference sequence).

This clone has just one count. This chain joins TRBV6-2 or TRBV6-3 and TRBJ2-2, with D perhaps TRBD2 (6 bases). Trimming shortened V by 6 bases and J by 4 bases, and 15 bases separated the two germline ends. Germline CDR1 MNHEY, CDR2 SVGEGT. CDR3 length: 15 residues. The CDR3 here is CASSQVRGGTGELFF. For the CDR3, the DNA is TGTGCCAGCAGCCAGGTGAGGGGAGGCACCGGGGAGCTGTTTTTT.

The chain combines TRBV28 with TRBJ2-5; D remains unclear. The CDR3 sequence is 9 residues long. Trimming took off 1 base at V and 9 bases at J, with 0 bases between the two ends. Germline V gives CDR1 MDHEN, CDR2 SYDVKM. CDR3 DNA: TGTGCCAGCAGTTTATCCCAGTACTTC. It codes for CASSLSQYF.